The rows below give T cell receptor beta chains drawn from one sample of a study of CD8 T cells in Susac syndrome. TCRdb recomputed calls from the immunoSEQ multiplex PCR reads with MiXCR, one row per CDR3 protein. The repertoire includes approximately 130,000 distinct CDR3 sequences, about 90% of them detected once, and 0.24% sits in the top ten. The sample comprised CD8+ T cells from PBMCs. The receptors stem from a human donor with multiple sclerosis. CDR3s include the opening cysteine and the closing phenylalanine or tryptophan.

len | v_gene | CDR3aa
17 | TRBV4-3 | CASSQDGIFGGEETQYF
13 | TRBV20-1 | CSAREGIPREQYF
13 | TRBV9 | CASSSWGHPEAFF
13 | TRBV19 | CASREGLNTEAFF
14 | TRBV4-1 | CASRDGQGLTEAFF
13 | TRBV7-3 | CASSLWGNNEQFF
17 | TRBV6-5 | CASSYPKGTDSNQPQHF
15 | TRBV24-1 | CATNPAAAVDEKLFF
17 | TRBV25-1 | CASSDERVAGGPNEQFF
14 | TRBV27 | CASSLTGGNTEAFF
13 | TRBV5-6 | CASSLGTGDEQFF
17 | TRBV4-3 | CASSQGHSSGSYNEQFF
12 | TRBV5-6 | CASSISSYEQYF
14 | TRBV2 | CASSATGPGYGYTF
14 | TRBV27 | CASSPLGRADGYTF
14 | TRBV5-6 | CASSLTSSYNEQFF
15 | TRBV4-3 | CASSPGSGLTGELFF
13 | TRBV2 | CASRLVGGNEQFF
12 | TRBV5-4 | CASTTGAGGYTF
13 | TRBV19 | CAVAPGADYEQYF
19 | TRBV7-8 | CASSAPLGTSGGVFDTQYF
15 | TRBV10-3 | CAISETHSQGLEQYF
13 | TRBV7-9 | CASSFVQPETQYF
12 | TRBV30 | CAWSPLNTEAFF
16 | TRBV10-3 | CAISPNSGRGTDTQYF
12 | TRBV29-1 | CSGRTSPYEQYF
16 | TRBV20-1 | CSAGKGGLTLADEQFF
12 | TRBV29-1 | CSVGRDGNTIYF
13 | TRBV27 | CASSIGRDTEAFF